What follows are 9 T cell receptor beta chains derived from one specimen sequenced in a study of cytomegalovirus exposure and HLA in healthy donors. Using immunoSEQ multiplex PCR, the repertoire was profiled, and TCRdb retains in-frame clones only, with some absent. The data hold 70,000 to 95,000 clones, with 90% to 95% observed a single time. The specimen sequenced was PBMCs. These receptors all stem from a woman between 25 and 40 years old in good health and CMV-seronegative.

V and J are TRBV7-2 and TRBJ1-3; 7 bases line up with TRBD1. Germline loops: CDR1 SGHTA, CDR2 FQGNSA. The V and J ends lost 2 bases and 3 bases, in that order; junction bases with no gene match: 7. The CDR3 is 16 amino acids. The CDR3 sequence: CASSLNAGGFGNTIYF. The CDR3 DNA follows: TGTGCCAGCAGCTTAAACGCAGGGGGTTTTGGAAACACCATATATTTT.

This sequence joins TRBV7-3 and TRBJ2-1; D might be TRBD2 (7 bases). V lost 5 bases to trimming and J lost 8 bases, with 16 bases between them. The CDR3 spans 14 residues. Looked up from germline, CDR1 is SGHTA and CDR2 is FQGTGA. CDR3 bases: TGTGCCAGCAGCCGTAGGGGGGGCTCTGATGAGCAGTTCTTC. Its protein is CASSRRGGSDEQFF.

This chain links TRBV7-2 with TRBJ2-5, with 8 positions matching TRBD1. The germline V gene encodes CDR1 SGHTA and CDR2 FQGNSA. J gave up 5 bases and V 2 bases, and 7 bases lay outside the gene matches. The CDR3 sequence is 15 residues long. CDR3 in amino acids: CASSLQGAGTETQYF. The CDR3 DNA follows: TGTGCCAGCAGCTTACAGGGGGCAGGCACTGAGACCCAGTACTTC.

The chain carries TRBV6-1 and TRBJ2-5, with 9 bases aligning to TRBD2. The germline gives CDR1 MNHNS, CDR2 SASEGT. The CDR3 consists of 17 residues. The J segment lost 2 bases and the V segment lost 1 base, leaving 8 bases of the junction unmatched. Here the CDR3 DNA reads TGTGCCAGCAGTGAAGGGGTAGCGGGGGCCCCACAAGAGACCCAGTACTTC. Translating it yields CASSEGVAGAPQETQYF.

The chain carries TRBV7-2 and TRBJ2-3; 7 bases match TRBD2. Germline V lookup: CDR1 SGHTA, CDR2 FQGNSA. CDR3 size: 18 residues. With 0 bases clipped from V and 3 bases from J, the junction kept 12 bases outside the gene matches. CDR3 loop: CASSLAWSGGGGTDTQYF. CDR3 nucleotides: TGTGCCAGCAGCTTAGCTTGGTCTGGGGGGGGTGGAACAGATACGCAGTATTTT.

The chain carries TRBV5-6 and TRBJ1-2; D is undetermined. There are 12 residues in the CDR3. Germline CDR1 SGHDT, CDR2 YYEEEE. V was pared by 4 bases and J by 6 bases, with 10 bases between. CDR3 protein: CASSLPANGYTF. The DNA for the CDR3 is TGTGCCAGCAGCCTTCCTGCTAATGGCTACACCTTC.

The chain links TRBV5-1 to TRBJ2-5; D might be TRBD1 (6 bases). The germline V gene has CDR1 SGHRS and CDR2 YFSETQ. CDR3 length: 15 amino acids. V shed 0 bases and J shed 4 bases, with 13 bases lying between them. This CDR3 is CASSLEDSLGETQYF. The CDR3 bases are TGCGCCAGCAGCTTGGAGGACAGCTTGGGAGAGACCCAGTACTTC.

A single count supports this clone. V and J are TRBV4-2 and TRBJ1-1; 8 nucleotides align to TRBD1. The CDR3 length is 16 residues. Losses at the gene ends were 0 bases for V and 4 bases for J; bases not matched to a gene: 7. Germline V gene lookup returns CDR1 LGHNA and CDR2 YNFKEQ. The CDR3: CASSQDLTGAVTEAFF. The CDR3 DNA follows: TGTGCCAGCAGCCAAGATCTGACAGGGGCCGTCACTGAAGCTTTCTTT.

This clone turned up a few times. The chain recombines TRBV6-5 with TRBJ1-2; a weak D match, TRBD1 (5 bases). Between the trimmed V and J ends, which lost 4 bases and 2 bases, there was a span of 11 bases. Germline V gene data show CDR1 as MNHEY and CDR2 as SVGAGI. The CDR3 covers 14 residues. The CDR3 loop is CASSSATGNYGYTF. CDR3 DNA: TGTGCCAGCAGTTCCGCCACAGGAAACTATGGCTACACCTTC.